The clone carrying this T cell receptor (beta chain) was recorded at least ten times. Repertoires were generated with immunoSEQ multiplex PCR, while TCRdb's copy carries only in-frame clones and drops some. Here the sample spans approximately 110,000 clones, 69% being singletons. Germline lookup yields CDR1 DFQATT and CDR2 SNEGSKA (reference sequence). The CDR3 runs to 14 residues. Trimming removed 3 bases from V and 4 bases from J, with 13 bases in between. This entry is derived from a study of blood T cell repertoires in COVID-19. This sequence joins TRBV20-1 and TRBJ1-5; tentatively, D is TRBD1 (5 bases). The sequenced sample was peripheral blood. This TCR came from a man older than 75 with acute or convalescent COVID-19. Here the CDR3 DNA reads TGCAGTGCTAGTCCAGGGTCAGCAAATCAGCCCCAGCATTTT. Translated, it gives CSASPGSANQPQHF.